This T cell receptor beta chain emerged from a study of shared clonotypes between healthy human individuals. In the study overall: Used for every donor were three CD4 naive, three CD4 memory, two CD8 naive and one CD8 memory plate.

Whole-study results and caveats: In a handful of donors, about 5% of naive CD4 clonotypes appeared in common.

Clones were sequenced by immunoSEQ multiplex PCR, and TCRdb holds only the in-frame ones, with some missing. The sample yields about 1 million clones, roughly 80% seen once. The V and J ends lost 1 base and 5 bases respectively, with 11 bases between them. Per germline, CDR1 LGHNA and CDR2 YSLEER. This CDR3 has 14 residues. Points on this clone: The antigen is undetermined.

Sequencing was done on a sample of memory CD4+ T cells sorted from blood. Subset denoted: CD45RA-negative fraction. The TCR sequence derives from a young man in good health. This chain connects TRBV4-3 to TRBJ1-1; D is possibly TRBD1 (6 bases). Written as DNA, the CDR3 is TGCGCCAGCAGCCAAGCCGACAGGAATACTGAAGCTTTCTTT. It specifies CASSQADRNTEAFF.